This note documents a single TCR beta chain sequence. This entry belongs to a study of blood T cell repertoires in COVID-19. The data were produced by immunoSEQ multiplex PCR, yet TCRdb's version contains in-frame clones alone and is incomplete. The table includes 350,000 to 450,000 clones, approximately 87% detected once. The CDR3 consists of 16 residues. Trimming at V came to 5 bases and at J to 5 bases, leaving 11 bases not matched to a gene. The germline gives CDR1 SGHRS, CDR2 YFSETQ. This sequence was found in a woman aged 55-69 years with COVID-19, enrolled during active disease. The sample was peripheral blood. This chain links TRBV5-1 with TRBJ2-2; 8 bases are shared with TRBD2. The CDR3 region has the DNA TGCGCCAGCAGGGCGTCGCGGGGGGCGAGGACCGGGGAGCTGTTTTTT. Protein sequence: CASRASRGARTGELFF.